These 18 T cell receptor beta chains originate from one sample sequenced in a study of radiation and T cells in renal cell carcinoma. As to time point: blood 4 weeks post-SBRT, at nephrectomy. Treatment of the sample: 15 Gy SBRT to primary tumor, nephrectomy 4 weeks later. Here immunoSEQ multiplex PCR was the method, and the copy in TCRdb shows in-frame clones only, minus some. The data contain just under 150,000 clones, approximately 86% of them singletons. This specimen was blood, taken from a patient whose treatment included radiotherapy and nephrectomy. The receptor set was obtained from a woman between 45 and 65 years old with renal cell carcinoma.

A word on this clone: Its ends do not fully match the called genes, so a read error is possible. The rearrangement uses TRBV5-6 and TRBJ2-2; D not certain. Germline CDR1 and CDR2: SGHDT and YYEEEE. The CDR3 extends over 15 amino acids. This CDR3 is CASSLDPTNAGELFF. Written as DNA, the CDR3 is TGTGCCAGCAGCTTGGATCCTACGAACGCCGGGGAGCTGTTTTTT.

This clone was seen a single time. V and J are TRBV7-2 and TRBJ2-7, with 11 bases matching TRBD2. The CDR3 is 16 amino acids. The ends lost 1 base at V and 3 bases at J; junction bases unmatched: 5. Germline CDR1 is SGHTA and CDR2 is FQGNSA. The CDR3 protein is CASSLGGTSGHYEQYF. The CDR3 nucleotides read TGTGCCAGCAGCTTAGGGGGGACTAGCGGCCACTACGAGCAGTACTTC. The full variable domain, its missing parts supplied by reference TRBV7-2 and TRBJ2-7, is GAGVSQSPSNKVTEKGKDVELRCDPISGHTALYWYRQSLGQGLEFLIYFQGNSAPDKSGLPSDRFSAERTGGSVSTLTIQRTQQEDSAVYLCASSLGGTSGHYEQYFGPGTRLTVT.

The genes are TRBV28 and TRBJ2-7, with TRBD2 identical over 7 bases. The CDR3 extends over 12 amino acids. Germline loops: CDR1 MDHEN, CDR2 SYDVKM. The V gene end was trimmed by 6 bases and the J gene end by 6 bases; junction bases not matched to a gene: 5. The CDR3 here is CASRLIAGEQYF. CDR3 sequence (DNA): TGTGCCAGCAGGTTGATAGCGGGCGAGCAGTACTTC.

In this sample, this clone turned up once. The genes are TRBV10-3 and TRBJ2-7, with TRBD2 matching 12 bases. Unmatched junction bases numbered 7, after V lost 6 bases and J lost 4 bases. This CDR3 spans 15 amino acids. CDR1 and CDR2 from the germline V gene are ENHRY and SYGVKD. For the CDR3, the DNA is TGTGCCATCAGGACGACTAGCGGGAGTAGTTACGAGCAGTACTTC. It yields the protein CAIRTTSGSSYEQYF.

This rearrangement joins TRBV18 to TRBJ1-1; 11 nucleotides align to TRBD1. V shed 0 bases and J 3 bases; nucleotides not matched to a gene: 3. This CDR3 comprises 16 residues. Germline assignment: CDR1 KGHSH and CDR2 LQKENI. The CDR3 loop reads CASSPPGQGADTEAFF. In nucleotides, the CDR3 is TGTGCCAGCTCACCACCCGGACAGGGGGCGGACACTGAAGCTTTCTTT. Full variable domain (missing parts from reference TRBV18 and TRBJ1-1): NAGVMQNPRHLVRRRGQEARLRCSPMKGHSHVYWYRQLPEEGLKFMVYLQKENIIDESGMPKERFSAEFPKEGPSILRIQQVVRGDSAAYFCASSPPGQGADTEAFFGQGTRLTVV.

This sequence joins TRBV19 and TRBJ2-1, with 7 bases lining up with TRBD1. V trimming: 4 bases; J trimming: 5 bases; junction bases outside the gene matches: 8. The germline V gene has CDR1 LNHDA and CDR2 SQIVND (reference sequence). This CDR3 is built from 15 residues. This CDR3 reads CASSTTGQSDNEQFF. Written as DNA, the CDR3 is TGTGCCAGTAGTACGACGGGACAGTCTGACAATGAGCAGTTCTTC.

The chain couples TRBV7-2 to TRBJ2-1, with 7 bases identical to TRBD2. Germline loops: CDR1 SGHTA, CDR2 FQGNSA. The CDR3 loop spans 15 amino acids. After removal of 1 base from V and 9 bases from J, the junction contained 9 bases not matched to a gene. For the CDR3, the DNA is TGTGCCAGCAGCTTAGAGGTGGTAGCGGGTCTTGAGCAGTTCTTC. It encodes CASSLEVVAGLEQFF.

The chain uses TRBV10-1 and TRBJ1-1, with D possibly TRBD1 on 5 matching bases. V lost 2 bases and J 7 bases, leaving 11 bases between the germline ends. CDR3 length equals 13 residues. Looked up from germline, CDR1 is WNHNN and CDR2 is SYGVQD (reference sequence). The CDR3 loop reads CASSERWGSEAFF. The CDR3, as DNA: TGCGCCAGCAGTGAGAGGTGGGGCAGTGAAGCTTTCTTT.

The V gene is TRBV7-2, the J gene TRBJ1-1, with D unclear. Trimming took 1 base from V and 1 from J, leaving 7 bases between them. The CDR3 loop spans 14 amino acids. Germline CDR1 SGHTA, CDR2 FQGNSA. The CDR3 DNA reads as TGTGCCAGCAGCTTAGGACACGCGAACACTGAAGCTTTCTTT. Amino acid sequence: CASSLGHANTEAFF. The whole variable domain, remainder taken from reference TRBV7-2 and TRBJ1-1, is GAGVSQSPSNKVTEKGKDVELRCDPISGHTALYWYRQSLGQGLEFLIYFQGNSAPDKSGLPSDRFSAERTGGSVSTLTIQRTQQEDSAVYLCASSLGHANTEAFFGQGTRLTVV.

This clone was observed once. The chain joins TRBV4-1 to TRBJ2-6; D gene unclear. This CDR3 spans 14 amino acids. Germline assignment: CDR1 MGHRA and CDR2 YSYEKL. V lost 8 bases and J 8 bases, leaving 16 bases between the germline ends. Here the CDR3 reads CASGREAQSNVLTF. CDR3 bases: TGCGCCAGCGGCCGCGAGGCGCAATCCAACGTCCTGACTTTC.

The genes are TRBV13 and TRBJ2-5, with D possibly TRBD2 on 6 matching bases. The V and J ends lost 6 bases and 1 base respectively, with 9 bases between them. The CDR3 is made up of 13 amino acids. Germline lookup yields CDR1 PRHDT and CDR2 FYEKMQ (reference sequence). The CDR3 nucleotides read TGTGCCAGCAGTATACTAGCCCAAGAGACCCAGTACTTC. The encoded protein is CASSILAQETQYF. Full variable domain (remainder filled in from reference TRBV13 and TRBJ2-5): AAGVIQSPRHLIKEKRETATLKCYPIPRHDTVYWYQQGPGQDPQFLISFYEKMQSDKGSIPDRFSAQQFSDYHSELNMSSLELGDSALYFCASSILAQETQYFGPGTRLLVL.

This clone was detected only once. The rearrangement joins TRBV5-5 to TRBJ2-3, with D maybe TRBD2 (5 bases). Looked up from germline, CDR1 is SGHKS and CDR2 is YYEKEE (reference sequence). V was clipped by 3 bases and J by 1 base, with 9 bases between them. This CDR3 comprises 14 residues. The CDR3 DNA is TGTGCCAGCAGCTGGAGGACGGGCACAGATACGCAGTATTTT. Translation gives CASSWRTGTDTQYF.

The gene calls are TRBV7-2 and TRBJ1-1; D ambiguous. This CDR3 region has 14 residues. The V and J ends lost 2 bases and 2 bases respectively, with 9 bases between them. In germline, CDR1 is SGHTA, CDR2 FQGNSA. The CDR3 spells CASSLTSGNTEAFF. In DNA form, the CDR3 reads TGTGCCAGCAGCTTAACGTCAGGAAACACTGAAGCTTTCTTT.

V gene TRBV5-4 combines with J gene TRBJ2-7, with D perhaps matching TRBD2 (6 bases). V lost 4 bases to trimming and J lost 4 bases, with 12 bases between them. The CDR3 length is 13 residues. Germline V lookup: CDR1 SGHNT, CDR2 YYREEE (reference sequence). The CDR3 here is CASSTSGTYEQYF. The CDR3 DNA reads TGTGCCAGCAGCACATCGGGGACTTACGAGCAGTACTTC.

The V call is TRBV10-2, the J call TRBJ2-5; D might be TRBD2 (6 bases). The CDR3 covers 13 residues. V was shortened by 10 bases and J by 2 bases, with 14 bases between the two germline ends. CDR1 is WSHSY, CDR2 SAAADI, per germline. The CDR3 protein is CAIKQSGQETQYF. The DNA for the CDR3 is TGCGCCATCAAACAGAGCGGGCAAGAGACCCAGTACTTC.

This clone has only one observation. V usage is TRBV7-2 and J usage is TRBJ1-2; tentatively, D is TRBD1 (5 bases). Per germline, CDR1 SGHTA and CDR2 FQGNSA. The CDR3 runs 15 residues. Trimming stripped 4 bases from V and 4 bases from J, with 16 bases between. CDR3: CASSSVSGAFYGYTF. The CDR3 DNA reads TGTGCCAGCAGCTCGGTTTCCGGGGCCTTCTATGGCTACACCTTC.

This rearrangement joins TRBV7-2 to TRBJ2-3, with D hard to call. Trimming took 4 bases from V and 7 from J, leaving 12 bases between them. In germline, CDR1 is SGHTA, CDR2 FQGNSA. The CDR3 covers 13 residues. The CDR3 coding sequence is TGTGCCAGCAGCTCGAGTGGGGTAAATACGCAGTATTTT. Protein: CASSSSGVNTQYF.

This rearrangement joins TRBV28 to TRBJ1-2; D possibly corresponds to TRBD1 (5 bases). The CDR3 is 13 residues long. V was cut by 10 bases and J by 4 bases, with 16 bases left in between. In germline, CDR1 is MDHEN, CDR2 SYDVKM. Here the CDR3 reads CATSGPAPYGYTF. The CDR3 nucleotides read TGTGCCACCTCGGGACCCGCACCCTATGGCTACACCTTC.